This entry is about one T cell receptor (beta chain). Its antigen remains unidentified. Repertoires were generated with immunoSEQ multiplex PCR, while TCRdb's copy carries only in-frame clones and drops some. The table has around 190,000 clones, around 86% seen once. V was pared by 0 bases and J by 4 bases, with 14 bases between. The CDR3 spans 15 residues. Germline CDR1 SGHRS, CDR2 YFSETQ. The sample belongs to a study of cytomegalovirus exposure and HLA in healthy donors. Findings and limits, study-wide: Three chains tied to CMV proved CMV antigen-specific in vitro.

Specimen: PBMCs. The receptor's source is a woman aged 18-29 years in good health and CMV-seronegative. The chain is built from TRBV5-1 and TRBJ2-7; D unclear. CDR3 coding DNA: TGCGCCAGCAGCTTGGCACCGTCTACGGTATACGAGCAGTACTTC. The encoded protein is CASSLAPSTVYEQYF.